These T cell receptor beta chains were read from a single sample in a study of radiotherapy plus CTLA-4 blockade in lung cancer. Clones were read by immunoSEQ multiplex PCR, and TCRdb kept only the in-frame ones, dropping some. The sample records about 90,000 clones, about three quarters being singletons. Material: peripheral blood, obtained from a patient treated with radiotherapy plus ipilimumab. These receptors were collected from a human donor with non-small cell lung cancer that progressed on radiotherapy plus ipilimumab. The CDR3 runs from the conserved cysteine through the conserved F or W. D genes are given only for firm matches. Clone size is not always given. Where it is, it says once, few, many or a class for expanded clones.

len: 11
j_gene: TRBJ1-1
abundance: .
v_gene: TRBV30
d_gene: .
CDR3aa: CAWSTMVEAFF
CDR3nt: TGTGCCTGGAGTACGATGGTCGAAGCTTTCTTT

len: 12
j_gene: TRBJ2-5
abundance: .
v_gene: TRBV9
d_gene: .
CDR3aa: CASSVDQETQYF
CDR3nt: TGTGCCAGCAGCGTAGACCAAGAGACCCAGTACTTC

len: 14
j_gene: TRBJ2-3
abundance: .
v_gene: TRBV27
d_gene: TRBD2
CDR3aa: CASSPSGLTDTQYF
CDR3nt: TGTGCCAGCAGTCCTAGCGGCCTCACAGATACGCAGTATTTT

len: 12
j_gene: TRBJ2-3
abundance: .
v_gene: TRBV29-1
d_gene: .
CDR3aa: CSVPRSWDTQYF
CDR3nt: TGCAGCGTTCCCAGATCCTGGGATACGCAGTATTTT

len: 17
j_gene: TRBJ2-1
abundance: .
v_gene: TRBV7-6
d_gene: TRBD2
CDR3aa: CASSLAAGGSLYNEQFF
CDR3nt: TGTGCCAGCAGCTTAGCGGCGGGGGGGTCCCTCTACAATGAGCAGTTCTTC

len: 12
j_gene: TRBJ1-2
abundance: .
v_gene: TRBV19
d_gene: TRBD1
CDR3aa: CASRDREGGYTF
CDR3nt: TGTGCCAGTCGGGACAGGGAGGGTGGCTACACCTTC

len: 11
j_gene: TRBJ1-2
abundance: .
v_gene: TRBV20-1
d_gene: .
CDR3aa: CSASGGRGYTF
CDR3nt: TGCAGTGCTAGCGGGGGGAGAGGCTACACCTTC

len: 15
j_gene: TRBJ2-3
abundance: .
v_gene: TRBV11-1
d_gene: TRBD2
CDR3aa: CASSSRASGSDTQYF
CDR3nt: TGTGCCAGCAGCTCCCGGGCTAGCGGTTCAGATACGCAGTATTTT

len: 15
j_gene: TRBJ2-1
abundance: few
v_gene: TRBV5-4
d_gene: TRBD2
CDR3aa: CASSWGGTQDNEQFF
CDR3nt: TGTGCCAGCAGCTGGGGGGGAACCCAAGACAATGAGCAGTTCTTC

len: 14
j_gene: TRBJ1-1
abundance: .
v_gene: TRBV6-5
d_gene: .
CDR3aa: CASRVLGGHTEAFF
CDR3nt: TGTGCCAGCAGGGTCCTCGGAGGGCACACTGAAGCTTTCTTT

len: 15
j_gene: TRBJ1-3
abundance: .
v_gene: TRBV5-8
d_gene: .
CDR3aa: CASSLGALSGNTIYF
CDR3nt: TGTGCCAGCAGCTTGGGGGCCCTCTCTGGAAACACCATATATTTT

len: 14
j_gene: TRBJ1-2
abundance: .
v_gene: TRBV18
d_gene: TRBD1
CDR3aa: CASSPPGQAGGYTF
CDR3nt: TGTGCCAGCTCGCCACCGGGACAGGCGGGGGGCTACACCTTC

len: 14
j_gene: TRBJ2-7
abundance: .
v_gene: TRBV10-3
d_gene: TRBD1
CDR3aa: CAISESRTGGEQYF
CDR3nt: TGTGCCATCAGTGAGTCGAGGACAGGGGGCGAGCAGTACTTC

len: 15
j_gene: TRBJ2-7
abundance: .
v_gene: TRBV4-1
d_gene: .
CDR3aa: CASSPTPSGTYEQYF
CDR3nt: TGCGCCAGCAGCCCTACTCCTTCGGGGACCTACGAGCAGTACTTC

len: 16
j_gene: TRBJ1-2
abundance: few
v_gene: TRBV6-1
d_gene: .
CDR3aa: CASSDRQDPANYGYTF
CDR3nt: TGTGCCAGCAGTGACCGACAGGACCCCGCTAACTATGGCTACACCTTC

len: 14
j_gene: TRBJ2-1
abundance: .
v_gene: TRBV6-5
d_gene: TRBD1
CDR3aa: CASSLGTGSNEQFF
CDR3nt: TGTGCCAGCAGTTTGGGGACAGGGTCCAATGAGCAGTTCTTC

len: 16
j_gene: TRBJ1-2
abundance: .
v_gene: TRBV5-1
d_gene: .
CDR3aa: CASSPGHTNRGEGYTF
CDR3nt: TGCGCCAGCAGCCCCGGACACACGAACCGGGGGGAAGGCTACACCTTC

len: 15
j_gene: TRBJ2-1
abundance: .
v_gene: TRBV7-9
d_gene: TRBD2
CDR3aa: CASSPRGEGYNEQFF
CDR3nt: TGTGCCAGCAGCCCCCGGGGGGAGGGTTACAATGAGCAGTTCTTC

len: 13
j_gene: TRBJ2-1
abundance: .
v_gene: TRBV10-3
d_gene: TRBD2
CDR3aa: CAIGTSAYNEQFF
CDR3nt: TGTGCCATCGGGACTAGCGCCTACAATGAGCAGTTCTTC